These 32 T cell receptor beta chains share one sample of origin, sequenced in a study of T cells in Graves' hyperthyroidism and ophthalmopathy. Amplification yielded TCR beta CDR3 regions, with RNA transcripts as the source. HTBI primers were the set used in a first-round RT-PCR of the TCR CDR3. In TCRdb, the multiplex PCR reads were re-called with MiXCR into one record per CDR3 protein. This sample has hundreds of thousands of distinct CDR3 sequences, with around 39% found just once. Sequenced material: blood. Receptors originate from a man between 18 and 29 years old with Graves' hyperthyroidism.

The CDR3 sequence: CASSHAGVEQYF. DNA of the CDR3: TGTGCCAGCAGCCATGCAGGGGTCGAGCAGTACTTC. The chain joins TRBV7-9 to TRBJ2-7, with D tentatively TRBD1 (6 bases). CDR3 length equals 12 residues. Germline CDR1 reads SEHNR; CDR2 reads FQNEAQ (reference sequence). Trimming cost V 5 bases and J 6 bases, with 11 bases left between them. Drawing the rest from reference TRBV7-9 and TRBJ2-7, the complete variable domain is DTGVSQNPRHKITKRGQNVTFRCDPISEHNRLYWYRQTLGQGPEFLTYFQNEAQLEKSRLLSDRFSAERPKGSFSTLEIQRTEQGDSAMYLCASSHAGVEQYFGPGTRLTVT.

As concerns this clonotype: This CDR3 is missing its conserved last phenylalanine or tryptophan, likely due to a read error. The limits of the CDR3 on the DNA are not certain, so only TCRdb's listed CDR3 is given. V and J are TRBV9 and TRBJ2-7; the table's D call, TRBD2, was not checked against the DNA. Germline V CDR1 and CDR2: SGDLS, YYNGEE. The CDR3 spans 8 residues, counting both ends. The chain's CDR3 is CASSVITS.

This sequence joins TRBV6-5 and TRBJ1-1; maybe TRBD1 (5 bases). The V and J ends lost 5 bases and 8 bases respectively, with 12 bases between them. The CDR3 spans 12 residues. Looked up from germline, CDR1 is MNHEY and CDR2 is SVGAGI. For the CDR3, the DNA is TGTGCCAGCAGTGAACTCCAGGGAGAAGCTTTCTTT. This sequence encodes CASSELQGEAFF.

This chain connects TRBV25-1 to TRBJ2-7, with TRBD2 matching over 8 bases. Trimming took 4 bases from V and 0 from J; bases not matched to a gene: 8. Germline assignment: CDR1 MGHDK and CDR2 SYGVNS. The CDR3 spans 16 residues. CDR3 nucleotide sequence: TGTGCCAGCAGTGCCGACGACAGCGGGAGCTCCTACGAGCAGTACTTC. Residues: CASSADDSGSSYEQYF.

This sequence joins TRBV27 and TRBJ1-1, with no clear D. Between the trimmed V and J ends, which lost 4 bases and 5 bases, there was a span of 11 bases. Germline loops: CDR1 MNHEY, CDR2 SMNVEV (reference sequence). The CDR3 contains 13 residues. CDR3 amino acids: CASSSSGRTEAFF. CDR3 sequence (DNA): TGTGCCAGCAGTTCTAGCGGGAGGACTGAAGCTTTCTTT.

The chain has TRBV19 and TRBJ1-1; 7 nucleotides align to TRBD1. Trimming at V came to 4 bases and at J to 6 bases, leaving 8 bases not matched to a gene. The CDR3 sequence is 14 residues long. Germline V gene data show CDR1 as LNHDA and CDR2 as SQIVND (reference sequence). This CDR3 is CASSTEGAGPEAFF. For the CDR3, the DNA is TGTGCCAGTAGTACTGAGGGGGCCGGTCCTGAAGCTTTCTTT.

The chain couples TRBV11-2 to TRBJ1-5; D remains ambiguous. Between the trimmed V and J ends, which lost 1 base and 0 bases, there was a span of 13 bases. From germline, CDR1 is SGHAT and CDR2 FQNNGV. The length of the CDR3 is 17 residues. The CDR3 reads CASSLVIHGDSNQPQHF. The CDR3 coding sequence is TGTGCCAGCAGCTTAGTAATTCACGGTGATAGCAATCAGCCCCAGCATTTT.

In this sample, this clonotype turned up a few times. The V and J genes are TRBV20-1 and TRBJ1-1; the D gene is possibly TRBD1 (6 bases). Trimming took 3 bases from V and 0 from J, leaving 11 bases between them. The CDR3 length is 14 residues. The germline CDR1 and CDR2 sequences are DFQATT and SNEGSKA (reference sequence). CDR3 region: CSASLQGMNTEAFF. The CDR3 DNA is TGCAGTGCTAGTCTCCAGGGGATGAACACTGAAGCTTTCTTT.

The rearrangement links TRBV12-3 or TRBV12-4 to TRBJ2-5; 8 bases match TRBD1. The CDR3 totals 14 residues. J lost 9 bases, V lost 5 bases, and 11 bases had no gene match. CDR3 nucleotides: TGTGCCAGCAGTCTCGGACAGGGCAATCAGCCCCAGTACTTC. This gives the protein CASSLGQGNQPQYF.

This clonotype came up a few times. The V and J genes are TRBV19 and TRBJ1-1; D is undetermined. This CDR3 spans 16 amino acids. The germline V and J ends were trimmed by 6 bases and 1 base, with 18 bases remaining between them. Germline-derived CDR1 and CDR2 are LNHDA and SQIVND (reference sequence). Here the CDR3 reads CASSIGFRAPNTEAFF. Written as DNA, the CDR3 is TGTGCCAGTAGCATCGGGTTCCGGGCCCCGAACACTGAAGCTTTCTTT.

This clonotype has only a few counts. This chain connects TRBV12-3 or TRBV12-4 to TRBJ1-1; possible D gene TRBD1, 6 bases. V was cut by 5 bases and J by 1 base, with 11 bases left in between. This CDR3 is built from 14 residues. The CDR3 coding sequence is TGTGCCAGCAGTCGCGTGGGGGCGAACACTGAAGCTTTCTTT. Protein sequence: CASSRVGANTEAFF.

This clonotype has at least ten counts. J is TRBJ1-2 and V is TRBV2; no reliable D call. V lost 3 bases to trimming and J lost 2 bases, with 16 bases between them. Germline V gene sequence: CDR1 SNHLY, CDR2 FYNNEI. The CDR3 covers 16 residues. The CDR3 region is CASSEIMGSGNYGYTF. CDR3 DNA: TGTGCCAGCAGTGAGATAATGGGTTCAGGAAACTATGGCTACACCTTC.

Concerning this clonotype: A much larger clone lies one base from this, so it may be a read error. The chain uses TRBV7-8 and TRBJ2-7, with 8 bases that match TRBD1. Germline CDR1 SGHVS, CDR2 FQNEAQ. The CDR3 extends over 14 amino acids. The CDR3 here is CAGSLAGQGREQYF. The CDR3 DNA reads TGTGCCGGCAGCTTGGCAGGACAGGGTCGCGAGCAGTACTTC.

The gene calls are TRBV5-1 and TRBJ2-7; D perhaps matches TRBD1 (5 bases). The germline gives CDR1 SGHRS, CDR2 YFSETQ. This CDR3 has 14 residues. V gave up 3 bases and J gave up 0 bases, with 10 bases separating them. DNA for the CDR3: TGCGCCAGCAGCTGGGCAGGGAACTCCTACGAGCAGTACTTC. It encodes CASSWAGNSYEQYF.

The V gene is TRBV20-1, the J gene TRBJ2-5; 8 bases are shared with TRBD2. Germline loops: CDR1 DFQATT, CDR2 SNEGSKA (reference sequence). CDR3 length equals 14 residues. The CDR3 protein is CRPSGLAVQETQYF. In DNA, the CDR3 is TGCAGACCTAGCGGGCTAGCGGTCCAAGAGACCCAGTACTTC.

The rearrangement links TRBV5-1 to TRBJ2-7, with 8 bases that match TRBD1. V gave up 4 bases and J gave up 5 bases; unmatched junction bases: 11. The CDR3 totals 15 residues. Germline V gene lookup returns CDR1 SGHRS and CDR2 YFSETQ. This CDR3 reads CASSGLGQGADEQYF. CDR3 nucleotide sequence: TGCGCCAGCAGCGGACTTGGGCAGGGGGCGGACGAGCAGTACTTC.

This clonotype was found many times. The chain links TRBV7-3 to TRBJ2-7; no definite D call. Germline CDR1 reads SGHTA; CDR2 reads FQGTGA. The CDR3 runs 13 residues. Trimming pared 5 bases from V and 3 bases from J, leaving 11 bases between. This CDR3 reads CASSPRGFYEQYF. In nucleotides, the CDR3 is TGTGCCAGCAGCCCCCGTGGATTCTACGAGCAGTACTTC. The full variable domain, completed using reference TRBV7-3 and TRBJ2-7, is GAGVSQTPSNKVTEKGKYVELRCDPISGHTALYWYRQSLGQGPEFLIYFQGTGAADDSGLPNDRFFAVRPEGSVSTLKIQRTERGDSAVYLCASSPRGFYEQYFGPGTRLTVT.

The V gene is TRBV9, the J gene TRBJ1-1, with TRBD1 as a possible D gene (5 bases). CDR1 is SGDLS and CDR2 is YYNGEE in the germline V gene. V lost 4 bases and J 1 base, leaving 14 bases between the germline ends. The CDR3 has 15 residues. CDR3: CASSPLGGGNTEAFF. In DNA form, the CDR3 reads TGTGCCAGCAGCCCTCTCGGGGGGGGGAACACTGAAGCTTTCTTT.

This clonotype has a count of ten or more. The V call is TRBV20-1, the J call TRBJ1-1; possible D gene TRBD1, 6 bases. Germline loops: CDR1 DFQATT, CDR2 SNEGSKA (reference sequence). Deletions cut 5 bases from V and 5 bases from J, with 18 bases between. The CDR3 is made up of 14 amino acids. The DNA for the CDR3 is TGCAGTGCTCCCCATCGGGGGGCGAAAACTGAAGCTTTCTTT. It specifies CSAPHRGAKTEAFF.

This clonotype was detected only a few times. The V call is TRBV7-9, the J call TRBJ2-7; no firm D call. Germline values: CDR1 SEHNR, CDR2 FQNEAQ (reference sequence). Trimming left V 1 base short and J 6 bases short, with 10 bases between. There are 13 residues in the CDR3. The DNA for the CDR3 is TGTGCCAGCAGCTTAGAGGATCCGGGCGAGCAGTACTTC. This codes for CASSLEDPGEQYF.

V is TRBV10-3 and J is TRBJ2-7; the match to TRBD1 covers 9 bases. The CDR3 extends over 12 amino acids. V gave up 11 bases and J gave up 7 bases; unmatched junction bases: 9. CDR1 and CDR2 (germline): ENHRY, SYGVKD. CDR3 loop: CAGGTGPEEQYF. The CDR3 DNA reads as TGTGCCGGCGGGACAGGGCCTGAAGAGCAGTACTTC.

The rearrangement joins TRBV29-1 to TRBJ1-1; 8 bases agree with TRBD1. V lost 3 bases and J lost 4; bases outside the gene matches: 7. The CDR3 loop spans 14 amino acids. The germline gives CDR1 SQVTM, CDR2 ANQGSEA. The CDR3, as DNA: TGCAGCGTTGACACAGGGGGGAAGAGCACTGAAGCTTTCTTT. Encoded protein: CSVDTGGKSTEAFF.

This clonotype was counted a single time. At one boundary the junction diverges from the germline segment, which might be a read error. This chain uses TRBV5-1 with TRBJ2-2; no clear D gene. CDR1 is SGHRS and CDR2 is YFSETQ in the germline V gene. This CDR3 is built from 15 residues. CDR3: CASIKVDGPTGELFF. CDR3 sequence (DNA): TGTGCCAGCATCAAAGTAGACGGGCCCACCGGGGAGCTGTTTTTT.

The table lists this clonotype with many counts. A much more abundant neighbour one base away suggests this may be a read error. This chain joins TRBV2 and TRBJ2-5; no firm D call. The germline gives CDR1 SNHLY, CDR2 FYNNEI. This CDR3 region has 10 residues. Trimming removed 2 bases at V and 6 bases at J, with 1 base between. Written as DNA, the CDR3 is TGTGCCAGCAGTGAACAGACCCAGTACTTC. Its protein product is CASSEQTQYF.

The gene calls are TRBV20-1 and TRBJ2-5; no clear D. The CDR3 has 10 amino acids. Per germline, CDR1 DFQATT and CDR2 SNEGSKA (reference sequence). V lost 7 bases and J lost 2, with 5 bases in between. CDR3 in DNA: TGCAGTGGGCGGCAAGAGACCCAGTACTTC. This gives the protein CSGRQETQYF.

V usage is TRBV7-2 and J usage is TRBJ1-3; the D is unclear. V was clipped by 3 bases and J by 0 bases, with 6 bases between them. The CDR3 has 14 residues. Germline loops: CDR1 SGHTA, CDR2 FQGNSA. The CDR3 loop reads CASSFAVSGNTIYF. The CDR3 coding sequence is TGTGCCAGCAGCTTCGCGGTCTCTGGAAACACCATATATTTT.

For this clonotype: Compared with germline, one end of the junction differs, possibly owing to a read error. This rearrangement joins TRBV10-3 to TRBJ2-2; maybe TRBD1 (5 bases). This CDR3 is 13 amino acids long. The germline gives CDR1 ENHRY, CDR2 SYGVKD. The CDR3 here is CASSLDSAGELFF. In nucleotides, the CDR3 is TGTGCCAGCAGTCTCGACAGTGCCGGGGAGCTGTTTTTT.

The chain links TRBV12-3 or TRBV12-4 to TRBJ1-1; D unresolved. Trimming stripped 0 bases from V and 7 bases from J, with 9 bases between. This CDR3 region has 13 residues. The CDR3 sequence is CASSLAEGYEAFF. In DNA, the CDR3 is TGTGCCAGCAGTTTAGCGGAAGGGTATGAAGCTTTCTTT.

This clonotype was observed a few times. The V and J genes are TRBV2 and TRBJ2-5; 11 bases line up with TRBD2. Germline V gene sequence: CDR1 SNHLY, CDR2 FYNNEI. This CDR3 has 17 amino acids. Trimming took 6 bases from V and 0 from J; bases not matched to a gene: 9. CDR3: CASSQAGTSGHQETQYF. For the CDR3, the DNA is TGTGCCAGCAGCCAAGCCGGGACTAGCGGACACCAAGAGACCCAGTACTTC.

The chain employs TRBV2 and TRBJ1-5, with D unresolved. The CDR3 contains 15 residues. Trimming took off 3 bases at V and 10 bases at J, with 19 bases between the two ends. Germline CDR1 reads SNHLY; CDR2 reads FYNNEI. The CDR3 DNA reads TGTGCCAGCAGTGATCGCAGCGGCCGTAATTCACCCCAGCATTTT. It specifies CASSDRSGRNSPQHF.

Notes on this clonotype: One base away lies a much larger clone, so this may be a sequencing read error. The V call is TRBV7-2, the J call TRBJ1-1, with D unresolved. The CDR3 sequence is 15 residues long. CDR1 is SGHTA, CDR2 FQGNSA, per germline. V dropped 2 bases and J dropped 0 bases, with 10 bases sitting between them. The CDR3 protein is CTSSLRAFLNTEAFF. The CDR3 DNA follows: TGTACCAGCAGCTTAAGGGCCTTCCTGAACACTGAAGCTTTCTTT.

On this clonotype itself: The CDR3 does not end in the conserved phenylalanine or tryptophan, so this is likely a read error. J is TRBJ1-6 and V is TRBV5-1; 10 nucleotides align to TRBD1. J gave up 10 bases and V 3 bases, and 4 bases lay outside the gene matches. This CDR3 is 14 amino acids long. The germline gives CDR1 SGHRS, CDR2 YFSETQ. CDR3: CASSSGTGESPLHL. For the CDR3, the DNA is TGCGCCAGCAGCTCCGGGACAGGGGAGTCACCCCTCCACCTT.